The 28 T cell receptor beta chains below were found in one sample sequenced in a study of blood T cell repertoires in COVID-19. Only in-frame clones appear in the TCRdb table, and some are missing; sequencing was by immunoSEQ multiplex PCR. Of over 140,000 clones in the sample, less than 80% were seen once. Sequenced material: peripheral blood. These TCRs come from a woman of 80 years or more with active or convalescent COVID-19.

The chain combines TRBV7-3 with TRBJ2-1; D is ambiguous. The CDR3 contains 13 residues. V lost 4 bases to trimming and J lost 5 bases, with 9 bases between them. CDR1 and CDR2 from the germline V gene are SGHTA and FQGTGA. CDR3 amino acids: CASSWSRNNEQFF. CDR3 DNA: TGTGCCAGCAGCTGGTCTAGGAACAATGAGCAGTTCTTC.

The chain has TRBV7-9 and TRBJ2-1; D possibly corresponds to TRBD2 (6 bases). The length of the CDR3 is 15 residues. The V gene lost 5 bases and the J gene lost 5 bases, with 16 bases spanning the gap. Germline V gene lookup returns CDR1 SEHNR and CDR2 FQNEAQ (reference sequence). The CDR3 DNA follows: TGTGCCAGCAGCCAGGGCGGGGTAAAGGACAATGAGCAGTTCTTC. Residues: CASSQGGVKDNEQFF.

The chain couples TRBV5-1 to TRBJ2-5; D is uncertain. The CDR3 extends over 15 amino acids. Trimming removed 5 bases from V and 7 bases from J, with 21 bases in between. Germline CDR1 SGHRS, CDR2 YFSETQ. The CDR3 reads CASSFQQLNTGTQYF. The CDR3 nucleotides read TGCGCCAGCAGTTTCCAACAGTTAAATACTGGGACCCAGTACTTC.

As concerns this clone: The junction shows a germline mismatch at one end, possibly a read error. This chain connects TRBV5-6 to TRBJ1-2, with D possibly being TRBD1 (6 bases). The V gene's germline CDR1 is SGHDT and CDR2 YYEEEE. There are 13 residues in the CDR3. The DNA of the CDR3 is TGTGCCAGCAGCAATGGACAGTTCTATTGCTACACCTTC. It is translated as CASSNGQFYCYTF.

This clone was observed a handful of times. The V call is TRBV10-2, the J call TRBJ1-1, with TRBD1 matching over 7 bases. CDR1 is WSHSY and CDR2 is SAAADI in the germline V gene. Unmatched junction bases numbered 7, after V lost 10 bases and J lost 2 bases. The CDR3 is 13 amino acids. The chain's CDR3 is CATLGQTNTEAFF. The CDR3 coding sequence is TGCGCCACCCTGGGACAGACAAACACTGAAGCTTTCTTT.

The count of this clone is one. This chain links TRBV5-1 with TRBJ2-5; 9 nucleotides align to TRBD2. Trimming cost V 4 bases and J 4 bases; bases outside gene matches: 5. Germline V gene sequence: CDR1 SGHRS, CDR2 YFSETQ. The CDR3 is 14 amino acids. The CDR3 DNA is TGCGCCAGCAGCCTAGCGGGGCGGGTAGAGACCCAGTACTTC. Its protein product is CASSLAGRVETQYF. The full variable domain, its missing parts supplied by reference TRBV5-1 and TRBJ2-5, is KAGVTQTPRYLIKTRGQQVTLSCSPISGHRSVSWYQQTPGQGLQFLFEYFSETQRNKGNFPGRFSGRQFSNSRSEMNVSTLELGDSALYLCASSLAGRVETQYFGPGTRLLVL.

V gene TRBV19 combines with J gene TRBJ1-2; tentative D call: TRBD1 (5 bases). The CDR3 covers 16 residues. CDR1 is LNHDA and CDR2 is SQIVND in the germline V gene (reference sequence). Trimming took 3 bases from V and 6 from J, leaving 20 bases between them. CDR3 sequence reads: CASSIVFESTGNGYTF. The CDR3 DNA sequence: TGTGCCAGTAGTATCGTCTTCGAAAGCACAGGCAATGGCTACACCTTC.

This clone was observed a single time. In nucleotides, the CDR3 is TGTGCCAGCAGCATGACAGGGCCTAATGAAAAACTGTTTTTT. Residues: CASSMTGPNEKLFF. This sequence joins TRBV7-2 and TRBJ1-4; TRBD1 aligns across 7 bases. The J segment lost 3 bases and the V segment lost 5 bases, leaving 3 bases of the junction unmatched. Germline V gene data show CDR1 as SGHTA and CDR2 as FQGNSA. CDR3 length equals 14 residues.

The chain has TRBV5-5 and TRBJ1-5, with 8 bases aligning to TRBD1. Germline V gene data show CDR1 as SGHKS and CDR2 as YYEKEE (reference sequence). The V gene end was trimmed by 0 bases and the J gene end by 9 bases; junction bases not matched to a gene: 14. CDR3 size: 17 residues. The CDR3 region has the DNA TGTGCCAGCAGCTTGGGGACCGGGACAGGCAGTCGCGGGCCCCAGCATTTT. Translation: CASSLGTGTGSRGPQHF.

The chain recombines TRBV15 with TRBJ2-2; no clear D. Trimming left V 3 bases short and J 2 bases short, with 4 bases between. The CDR3 has 13 amino acids. Germline lookup yields CDR1 LNHNV and CDR2 YYDKDF (reference sequence). The CDR3 protein is CATSSQNTGELFF. The CDR3 DNA reads as TGTGCCACCAGCAGCCAAAACACCGGGGAGCTGTTTTTT. The entire variable domain, with the rest obtained from reference TRBV15 and TRBJ2-2, is as follows: DAMVIQNPRYQVTQFGKPVTLSCSQTLNHNVMYWYQQKSSQAPKLLFHYYDKDFNNEADTPDNFQSRRPNTSFCFLDIRSPGLGDTAMYLCATSSQNTGELFFGEGSRLTVL.

J is TRBJ2-7 and V is TRBV7-3, with 9 bases aligning to TRBD1. Trimming removed 5 bases from V and 2 bases from J; junction bases left unmatched: 4. The CDR3 extends over 14 amino acids. CDR1 and CDR2 from the germline V gene are SGHTA and FQGTGA. CDR3 nucleotides: TGTGCCAGCAGCCCGGGACAGGGTGCCTACGAGCAGTACTTC. Translation gives CASSPGQGAYEQYF.

The chain couples TRBV30 to TRBJ1-4, with 8 bases lining up with TRBD1. V lost 5 bases and J lost 11; bases outside the gene matches: 13. The germline V gene has CDR1 GTSNPN and CDR2 SVGIG (reference sequence). This CDR3 region has 14 residues. CDR3 loop: CAWRATGESNKLFF. CDR3 coding DNA: TGTGCCTGGCGGGCGACAGGGGAGTCGAATAAACTGTTTTTT. The entire variable domain, with the rest obtained from reference TRBV30 and TRBJ1-4, is as follows: SQTIHQWPATLVQPVGSPLSLECTVEGTSNPNLYWYRQAAGRGLQLLFYSVGIGQISSEVPQNLSASRPQDRQFILSSKKLLLSDSGFYLCAWRATGESNKLFFGSGTQLSVL.

This clone was seen only a few times. The chain is built from TRBV2 and TRBJ2-7, with 7 nucleotides matching TRBD1. CDR3 length equals 16 residues. Germline CDR1 reads SNHLY; CDR2 reads FYNNEI. After removal of 1 base from V and 3 bases from J, the junction contained 9 bases not matched to a gene. CDR3 sequence: CASSEGGGVGGYEQYF. The CDR3 nucleotides read TGTGCCAGCAGTGAAGGAGGGGGCGTAGGGGGCTACGAGCAGTACTTC.

This clone was seen just once. The chain employs TRBV29-1 and TRBJ1-2; D not resolved. CDR1 SQVTM and CDR2 ANQGSEA come from the germline V gene. V lost 4 bases and J lost 8, with 11 bases in between. The CDR3 length is 11 residues. Written as DNA, the CDR3 is TGCAGCGTTGGGGCCTCCAGAGGCTACACCTTC. It codes for CSVGASRGYTF.

This clone was counted only a few times. V usage is TRBV14 and J usage is TRBJ1-2; D remains ambiguous. The V end was cut by 5 bases, the J end by 8 bases, with 15 bases between. The germline V gene encodes CDR1 SGHDN and CDR2 FVKESK. The CDR3 is made up of 13 amino acids. DNA for the CDR3: TGTGCCAGCAGCTTACCCTCCGCGAGGGGCTACACCTTC. Its protein is CASSLPSARGYTF.

This sequence joins TRBV5-1 and TRBJ1-1, with 12 bases identical to TRBD1. CDR1 is SGHRS and CDR2 is YFSETQ in the germline V gene. The trim removed 4 bases at V and 1 base at J, leaving 5 bases unmatched. The CDR3 sequence is 16 residues long. The CDR3: CASSPGTGGANTEAFF. The CDR3 DNA follows: TGCGCCAGCAGCCCCGGGACAGGGGGCGCGAACACTGAAGCTTTCTTT.

V usage is TRBV2 and J usage is TRBJ1-1; TRBD1 is a possible D gene (5 bases). V was shortened by 4 bases and J by 4 bases, with 13 bases between the two germline ends. Germline V CDR1 and CDR2: SNHLY, FYNNEI. The CDR3 is 14 amino acids. The CDR3 DNA reads TGTGCCAGCAGTGTAGCCACAGGAAGCACTGAAGCTTTCTTT. Encoded protein: CASSVATGSTEAFF.

The chain recombines TRBV5-1 with TRBJ2-7, with D tentatively TRBD2 (6 bases). This CDR3 has 15 amino acids. CDR1 is SGHRS, CDR2 YFSETQ, per germline. Trimming cost V 5 bases and J 6 bases, with 21 bases left between them. The CDR3 here is CASRAAGGVFSEQYF. CDR3 sequence (DNA): TGCGCCAGCAGGGCGGCCGGGGGTGTTTTCTCCGAGCAGTACTTC.

The V call is TRBV18, the J call TRBJ2-5, with D possibly matching TRBD2 (5 bases). This CDR3 comprises 17 residues. Germline-derived CDR1 and CDR2 are KGHSH and LQKENI. V dropped 2 bases and J dropped 5 bases, with 21 bases sitting between them. CDR3 DNA: TGTGCCAGCTCACCAGCCTACCGGGGAGTTTTTATTGAGACCCAGTACTTC. Its protein is CASSPAYRGVFIETQYF.

The CDR3 loop reads CASSMDRKTYNEQFF. The CDR3 DNA reads as TGTGCCAGTAGTATGGACAGGAAGACCTACAATGAGCAGTTCTTC. The chain links TRBV19 to TRBJ2-1, with 7 bases lining up with TRBD1. The CDR3 totals 15 residues. The germline V gene has CDR1 LNHDA and CDR2 SQIVND (reference sequence). V was clipped by 3 bases and J by 2 bases; unmatched bases: 4.

The chain has TRBV28 and TRBJ1-5, with 7 bases that match TRBD1. With 10 bases clipped from V and 9 bases from J, the junction kept 15 bases outside the gene matches. Per the germline V gene, CDR1 is MDHEN and CDR2 is SYDVKM. The CDR3 extends over 14 amino acids. This CDR3 is CATGDSLIPSPQHF. The CDR3, as DNA: TGTGCCACCGGGGACAGCCTAATACCATCGCCCCAGCATTTT. The whole variable domain, filled in from reference TRBV28 and TRBJ1-5, reads DVKVTQSSRYLVKRTGEKVFLECVQDMDHENMFWYRQDPGLGLRLIYFSYDVKMKEKGDIPEGYSVSREKKERFSLILESASTNQTSMYLCATGDSLIPSPQHFGDGTRLSIL.

The chain has TRBV7-9 and TRBJ2-7, with a tentative D call TRBD1 (5 bases). The germline gives CDR1 SEHNR, CDR2 FQNEAQ (reference sequence). This CDR3 contains 14 residues. V lost 5 bases and J 3 bases, leaving 14 bases between the germline ends. Here the CDR3 reads CASSTGLPFYEQYF. The DNA of the CDR3 is TGTGCCAGCAGCACAGGCTTACCCTTCTACGAGCAGTACTTC.

The chain has TRBV18 and TRBJ2-5; tentative D call: TRBD2 (6 bases). Germline CDR1 KGHSH, CDR2 LQKENI. The CDR3 extends over 12 amino acids. The ends were cut back, 8 bases at V and 1 base at J, with 8 bases in the middle. CDR3 nucleotides: TGTGCCAGCGGGGACTTCCAAGAGACCCAGTACTTC. Amino acid sequence: CASGDFQETQYF.

This chain connects TRBV6-1 to TRBJ1-6; perhaps TRBD1 as D (5 bases). Trimming took off 6 bases at V and 13 bases at J, with 13 bases between the two ends. Looked up from germline, CDR1 is MNHNS and CDR2 is SASEGT. The CDR3 loop spans 12 amino acids. CDR3 nucleotides: TGTGCCAGCAGGTCACTACGGGGGCCCCTCCACTTT. Translation: CASRSLRGPLHF.

The chain carries TRBV12-5 and TRBJ1-4; 7 bases fit TRBD1. This CDR3 is 15 amino acids long. The germline V gene has CDR1 LGHNT and CDR2 FRNRAP. The V gene end was trimmed by 1 base and the J gene end by 7 bases; junction bases not matched to a gene: 6. The CDR3 nucleotides are TGTGCTAGTGGTTTGGAAGTAGGGGGCACTGAAAAACTGTTTTTT. Its protein product is CASGLEVGGTEKLFF.

This clone was counted at least ten times. This chain uses TRBV3-1 (or the pseudogene TRBV3-2) with TRBJ2-4; 7 bases map to TRBD2. The CDR3 sequence is 16 residues long. J lost 8 bases, V lost 2 bases, and 12 bases had no gene match. The germline V gene encodes CDR1 LGHDT and CDR2 YNNKEL (reference sequence). This CDR3 is CASSQSSGSGEDIQYF. DNA of the CDR3: TGTGCCAGCAGCCAATCTAGCGGCTCCGGGGAGGACATTCAGTACTTC.

The gene calls are TRBV18 and TRBJ1-4; no reliable D call. Trimming left V 3 bases short and J 5 bases short, with 7 bases between. Germline V lookup: CDR1 KGHSH, CDR2 LQKENI. This CDR3 is 13 amino acids long. The CDR3 protein is CASSPELNEKLFF. The CDR3 nucleotides are TGTGCCAGCTCACCCGAGCTCAATGAAAAACTGTTTTTT.

The chain carries TRBV6-5 and TRBJ2-3, with 10 bases lining up with TRBD1. With V trimmed by 6 bases and J by 2 bases, 5 bases remained unmatched. Germline CDR1 is MNHEY and CDR2 is SVGAGI. The CDR3 covers 15 residues. DNA for the CDR3: TGTGCCAGCAGCAGGGGGACAGGGGCCACAGATACGCAGTATTTT. As protein: CASSRGTGATDTQYF.